One and the same sample provided the 16 T cell receptor beta chains below, sequenced in a study of early T cells in non-severe SARS-CoV-2 infection. A single record per CDR3 protein comes from TCRdb applying MiXCR to the 5' RACE reads. This table holds 65,000 to 80,000 distinct CDR3 sequences, about 13% found once. What was sequenced was whole blood. Source of these receptors: an adult who was a healthcare worker with PCR-confirmed SARS-CoV-2 infection or an uninfected control (not recorded which).

The sample holds a few counts of this clonotype. This chain uses TRBV30 with TRBJ2-3, with 9 bases identical to TRBD1. Trimming took 4 bases from V and 0 from J; bases not matched to a gene: 5. This CDR3 contains 15 residues. Germline lookup yields CDR1 GTSNPN and CDR2 SVGIG (reference sequence). This CDR3 is CAWTIQGASTDTQYF. The CDR3 nucleotides read TGTGCCTGGACAATACAGGGGGCTAGCACAGATACGCAGTATTTT.

The chain recombines TRBV5-1 with TRBJ2-7, with 12 bases identical to TRBD2. Looked up from germline, CDR1 is SGHRS and CDR2 is YFSETQ. The CDR3 length is 17 residues. The V gene end was trimmed by 3 bases and the J gene end by 6 bases; junction bases not matched to a gene: 13. The CDR3 sequence: CASSSPSGRAAAGEQYF. The CDR3 nucleotides read TGCGCCAGCAGCTCCCCTAGCGGGAGGGCCGCGGCAGGCGAGCAGTACTTC. Looking up the rest from reference TRBV5-1 and TRBJ2-7 gives the full variable domain: KAGVTQTPRYLIKTRGQQVTLSCSPISGHRSVSWYQQTPGQGLQFLFEYFSETQRNKGNFPGRFSGRQFSNSRSEMNVSTLELGDSALYLCASSSPSGRAAAGEQYFGPGTRLTVT.

This sequence joins TRBV5-1 and TRBJ2-3; 7 bases agree with TRBD1. Unmatched junction bases numbered 3, after V lost 1 base and J lost 4 bases. Germline V lookup: CDR1 SGHRS, CDR2 YFSETQ. This CDR3 region has 14 residues. The CDR3 region is CASSLFQGADTQYF. The DNA of the CDR3 is TGCGCCAGCAGCTTGTTCCAGGGGGCAGATACGCAGTATTTT. The full variable domain, with the rest looked up from reference TRBV5-1 and TRBJ2-3, is KAGVTQTPRYLIKTRGQQVTLSCSPISGHRSVSWYQQTPGQGLQFLFEYFSETQRNKGNFPGRFSGRQFSNSRSEMNVSTLELGDSALYLCASSLFQGADTQYFGPGTRLTVL.

This clonotype was seen at least ten times. The chain recombines TRBV6-1 with TRBJ2-7; 12 bases are a match to TRBD2. The germline V gene encodes CDR1 MNHNS and CDR2 SASEGT. V lost 2 bases to trimming and J lost 4 bases; unmatched junction nucleotides: 3. This CDR3 contains 15 residues. This CDR3 is CASSERLAGGYEQYF. The CDR3 DNA sequence: TGTGCCAGCAGTGAAAGGCTAGCGGGAGGGTACGAGCAGTACTTC.

The chain combines TRBV7-2 with TRBJ1-2, with D perhaps TRBD1 (5 bases). The CDR3 has 13 residues. Germline assignment: CDR1 SGHTA and CDR2 FQGNSA. With 6 bases removed from V and 5 bases from J, the gap between germline ends came to 13 bases. The CDR3 loop reads CASSRDRRYGYTF. The DNA for the CDR3 is TGTGCCAGCAGTCGGGACCGAAGATATGGCTACACCTTC.

This clonotype was detected only a few times. This chain links TRBV11-2 with TRBJ1-4; TRBD1 agrees at 8 bases. In germline, CDR1 is SGHAT, CDR2 FQNNGV. V lost 1 base, J lost 8 bases, and 12 bases stayed unmatched. The CDR3 has 17 amino acids. As DNA, the CDR3 is TGTGCCAGCAGCTTAGTTAGCGCAGGGGGCGCGGGCGAAAAACTGTTTTTT. Translation gives CASSLVSAGGAGEKLFF.

This clonotype was seen a handful of times. At one of its ends the junction is not consistent with the germline gene, which may arise from a read error. V is TRBV28 and J is TRBJ2-1; perhaps TRBD1 as D (6 bases). This CDR3 is built from 13 residues. Germline V gene data show CDR1 as MDHEN and CDR2 as SYDVKM. The CDR3 region is CASKALVGAPQSF. The CDR3, as DNA: TGTGCCAGTAAGGCTTTGGTGGGGGCTCCTCAATCCTTC.

The V gene is TRBV4-1, the J gene TRBJ2-1, with D perhaps matching TRBD2 (5 bases). The CDR3 extends over 16 amino acids. Looked up from germline, CDR1 is MGHRA and CDR2 is YSYEKL. Deletions cut 1 base from V and 0 bases from J, with 10 bases between. CDR3 residues: CASSQGPAASYNEQFF. CDR3 sequence (DNA): TGCGCCAGCAGCCAAGGTCCAGCGGCCTCCTACAATGAGCAGTTCTTC.

This clonotype was detected a few times. CDR3 DNA: TGTGCCAGCAGCTTTATGGACAGGGGTAGAAACACCATATATTTT. It codes for CASSFMDRGRNTIYF. The chain carries TRBV5-6 and TRBJ1-3; TRBD1 agrees at 9 bases. In germline, CDR1 is SGHDT, CDR2 YYEEEE. This CDR3 has 15 residues. The trim removed 2 bases at V and 5 bases at J, leaving 5 bases unmatched.

The chain carries TRBV15 and TRBJ1-1; no firm D call. This CDR3 has 15 amino acids. Germline loops: CDR1 LNHNV, CDR2 YYDKDF (reference sequence). V lost 3 bases, J lost 7 bases, and 18 bases lay in between. CDR3 in amino acids: CATSSLGLAGDEAFF. The CDR3 bases are TGTGCCACCAGCAGCCTTGGACTCGCGGGAGATGAAGCTTTCTTT.

There are many counts of this clonotype. The chain combines TRBV27 with TRBJ2-1; TRBD1 aligns across 9 bases. CDR1 and CDR2 from the germline V gene are MNHEY and SMNVEV (reference sequence). This CDR3 has 14 amino acids. With V trimmed by 5 bases and J by 3 bases, 2 bases remained unmatched. CDR3 nucleotides: TGTGCCAGCAGTCCGGGACAGGGCTACAATGAGCAGTTCTTC. It yields the protein CASSPGQGYNEQFF.

The V gene is TRBV14, the J gene TRBJ2-3; 11 positions agree with TRBD2. The CDR3 runs to 16 residues. V was clipped by 3 bases and J by 1 base; unmatched bases: 3. Germline values: CDR1 SGHDN, CDR2 FVKESK. The CDR3 sequence is CASSQGLAVRTDTQYF. The DNA of the CDR3 is TGTGCCAGCAGCCAGGGACTAGCGGTACGCACAGATACGCAGTATTTT.

This chain uses TRBV6-5 with TRBJ2-3; D not resolved. The V gene lost 0 bases and the J gene lost 0 bases, with 10 bases spanning the gap. CDR1 and CDR2 (germline): MNHEY, SVGAGI. This CDR3 has 16 amino acids. The CDR3 spells CASSYSSASSTDTQYF. The CDR3, as DNA: TGTGCCAGCAGTTACTCGAGCGCAAGCAGCACAGATACGCAGTATTTT.

This chain links TRBV7-9 with TRBJ1-3; the D is unclear. V lost 5 bases, J lost 0 bases, and 11 bases lay in between. The germline gives CDR1 SEHNR, CDR2 FQNEAQ (reference sequence). This CDR3 comprises 15 residues. The CDR3: CASSTDRSSGNTIYF. The CDR3 region has the DNA TGTGCCAGCAGCACTGACCGGAGCTCTGGAAACACCATATATTTT.

The rearrangement joins TRBV28 to TRBJ2-7; possibly TRBD1 for D (6 bases). From germline, CDR1 is MDHEN and CDR2 SYDVKM. Trimming removed 4 bases from V and 2 bases from J, with 9 bases in between. The CDR3 loop spans 13 amino acids. The CDR3 region is CASSSGTTYEQYF. CDR3 nucleotide sequence: TGTGCCAGCAGTTCCGGGACAACCTACGAGCAGTACTTC.

This clonotype was observed many times. V is TRBV28 and J is TRBJ2-1; D not certain. The V end was cut by 7 bases, the J end by 7 bases, with 14 bases between. Germline CDR1 and CDR2: MDHEN and SYDVKM. The CDR3 sequence is 13 residues long. CDR3 in DNA: TGTGCCAGCAAGGAGTCGAACAATAATGAGCAGTTCTTC. Its protein product is CASKESNNNEQFF. Full variable domain (missing parts from reference TRBV28 and TRBJ2-1): DVKVTQSSRYLVKRTGEKVFLECVQDMDHENMFWYRQDPGLGLRLIYFSYDVKMKEKGDIPEGYSVSREKKERFSLILESASTNQTSMYLCASKESNNNEQFFGPGTRLTVL.